This paragraph reports one T cell receptor beta chain. Sequencing of TCR beta was undertaken in CD8+ and CD4+ T cells derived from blood. Purification of the CD8+ and CD4+ T cells relied on negative isolation, and TEMRA cells underwent FACS enrichment. These data originate in a study of CD8 T cells in Susac syndrome. Trimming took off 8 bases at V and 4 bases at J, with 9 bases between the two ends. Germline values: CDR1 SNHLY, CDR2 FYNNEI. The CDR3 consists of 12 residues. The authors reverse transcribed about 0.5 to 1 ug RNA with random hexamers. TCRdb analysed the immunoSEQ multiplex PCR reads with MiXCR anew, one entry per CDR3 protein. The profile shows around 130,000 distinct CDR3 sequences, 90% to 95% of them singletons.

The rearrangement uses TRBV2 and TRBJ1-5; D unresolved. The sequenced sample was CD8+ T cells from PBMCs. The receptor's source is a human donor with multiple sclerosis. The CDR3 sequence: CASRPVNQPQHF. The CDR3 DNA follows: TGTGCCAGCCGTCCAGTAAATCAGCCCCAGCATTTT.